This TCR beta chain comes out of a study of early T cells in non-severe SARS-CoV-2 infection. At the level of the study: Unpaired chains resulted from sequencing bulk RNA of unsorted whole blood.

The TCR library protocol attached unique molecular identifiers to the individual cDNA molecules. TCRdb re-called the 5' RACE reads through MiXCR, storing one row per CDR3 protein. The data contain tens of thousands of distinct CDR3 sequences, approximately 8% of them singletons. The germline CDR1 and CDR2 sequences are SGDLS and YYNGEE. The CDR3 is 16 amino acids. V was shortened by 0 bases and J by 6 bases, with 15 bases between the two germline ends. This material consisted of whole blood, taken at baseline. This chain links TRBV9 with TRBJ2-2, with D possibly matching TRBD2 (6 bases). This TCR came from an adult who was a healthcare worker with PCR-confirmed SARS-CoV-2 infection or an uninfected control (not recorded which). The CDR3 region is CASSVESGWSSGELFF. The CDR3 region has the DNA TGTGCCAGCAGCGTAGAAAGCGGGTGGAGCTCCGGGGAGCTGTTTTTT.